The table lists the clone carrying this TCR beta chain with a count of one. Its antigen is as yet unknown. Profiled with immunoSEQ multiplex PCR; TCRdb holds only in-frame clones, not every one. The sample shows 300,000 to 450,000 clones, 85% of them seen only once. This entry comes from a study of Ad26.COV2.S vaccination and SARS-CoV-2 variants. Study background: Donor was one of the participants in the Ad26.COV2.S arm of the COV1001 trial. Ad26.COV2.S shots went into the muscle once or twice, 56 days apart. General study points: With respect to non-spike TCR breadth, vaccine and placebo recipients were similar.

Treatment given: about 20 received Ad26.COV2.S at low or high dose, single or two shots; 5 received placebo; per-sample allocation not given. Collection of the samples took place on day 63 after the first injection of vaccine or placebo. Wuhan-strain SARS-CoV-2 spike was expressed by the Ad26 vector that made up the vaccine. This TCR derives from a person between 18 and 60 years old who received the Ad26.COV2.S COVID-19 vaccine or a placebo. The sequencing here drew on peripheral blood, taken in a trial of Ad26.COV2.S vaccine versus placebo.

CDR3 nucleotide sequence: TGTGCCAGCAGTTTACCGGAGGCAGATACGCAGTATTTT. It translates to CASSLPEADTQYF. J is TRBJ2-3 and V is TRBV28, with a weak D call TRBD2 (5 bases). The CDR3 has 13 amino acids. Germline CDR1 is MDHEN and CDR2 is SYDVKM. Trimming shortened V by 2 bases and J by 4 bases, and 7 bases separated the two germline ends.